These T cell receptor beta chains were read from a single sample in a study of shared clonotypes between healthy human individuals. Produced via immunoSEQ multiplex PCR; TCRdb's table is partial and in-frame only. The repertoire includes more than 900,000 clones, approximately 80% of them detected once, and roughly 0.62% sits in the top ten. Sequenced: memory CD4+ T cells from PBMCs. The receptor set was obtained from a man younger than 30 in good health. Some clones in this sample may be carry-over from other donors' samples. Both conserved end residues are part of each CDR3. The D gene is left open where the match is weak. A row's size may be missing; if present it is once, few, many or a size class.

TGTGCCAGCAGTTTTAGTCCCGGGACCGGTTATTCGGGCTACACCTTC	CASSFSPGTGYSGYTF	TRBJ1-2	TRBV27	many	16	-
TGTGCCAGCAGCCCGCGGACAGAGAACAATGAGCAGTTCTTC	CASSPRTENNEQFF	TRBJ2-1	TRBV5-4	-	14	-
TGTGCCAGCAGCTTAGGTCCCTTGGGACGTGGCTACACCTTC	CASSLGPLGRGYTF	TRBJ1-2	TRBV7-2	-	14	-
TGCAGCGTTGAACAGGGTATGGGTGAGCAGTTCTTC	CSVEQGMGEQFF	TRBJ2-1	TRBV29-1	few	12	-
TGTGCCTGGAGGACTAGCGGGACGAATGAGCAGTTCTTC	CAWRTSGTNEQFF	TRBJ2-1	TRBV30	once	13	TRBD2
TGCGCCAGCAGCTTGGCCGGGACAAAATACGCTGAAGCTTTCTTT	CASSLAGTKYAEAFF	TRBJ1-1	TRBV5-1	-	15	-
TGTGCCAGCAGTTTATACTTAAGCCGTGGCTACACCTTC	CASSLYLSRGYTF	TRBJ1-2	TRBV28	-	13	-
TGTGCCTGGAAAGCGGGACGTCGGAACACTGAAGCTTTCTTT	CAWKAGRRNTEAFF	TRBJ1-1	TRBV30	few	14	-
TGTGCCAGCAGCGTAGGGTGGCAGGGGGAGTACGAGCAGTACTTC	CASSVGWQGEYEQYF	TRBJ2-7	TRBV9	-	15	TRBD1
TGTGCCAGCTCACCACCAGGAGGACAGCGGAACTATGGCTACACCTTC	CASSPPGGQRNYGYTF	TRBJ1-2	TRBV18	-	16	-
TGTGCCAGCAGCTTAAGAGGACAGGATAGATACGAGCAGTACTTC	CASSLRGQDRYEQYF	TRBJ2-7	TRBV7-6	-	15	TRBD1
TGCGCCAGCAGCCAAGATGCCGGTGGAGAGACCCAGTACTTC	CASSQDAGGETQYF	TRBJ2-5	TRBV4-3	-	14	-
TGCGCCAGCAGCGCAGGGATGCTCCACGAGCAGTACTTC	CASSAGMLHEQYF	TRBJ2-7	TRBV5-1	-	13	-
TGCAGCGTGGAGACTAGCGGGGGCACCGGGGAGCTGTTTTTT	CSVETSGGTGELFF	TRBJ2-2	TRBV29-1	-	14	TRBD2